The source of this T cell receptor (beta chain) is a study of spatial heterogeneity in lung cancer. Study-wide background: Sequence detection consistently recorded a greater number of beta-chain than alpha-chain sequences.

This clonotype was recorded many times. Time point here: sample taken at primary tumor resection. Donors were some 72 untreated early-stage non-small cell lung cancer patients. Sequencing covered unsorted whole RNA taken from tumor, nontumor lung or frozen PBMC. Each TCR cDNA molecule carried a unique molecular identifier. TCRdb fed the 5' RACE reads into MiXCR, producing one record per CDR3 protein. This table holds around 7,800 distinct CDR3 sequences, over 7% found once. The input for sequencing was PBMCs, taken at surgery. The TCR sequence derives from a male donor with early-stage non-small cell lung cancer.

This CDR3 reads CASNRQGRVDEQFF. The CDR3, as DNA: TGCGCCAGCAATAGACAGGGGCGGGTCGATGAGCAGTTCTTC. The rearrangement links TRBV10-2 to TRBJ2-1; 8 bases align to TRBD1. The V segment lost 7 bases and the J segment 8 bases; nucleotides outside the gene matches: 10. Germline V gene data show CDR1 as WSHSY and CDR2 as SAAADI. The CDR3 has 14 residues.